These T cell receptor beta chains were read from a single sample in a study of T cell changes during pregnancy in multiple sclerosis. Generated by immunoSEQ multiplex PCR, the TCRdb table keeps only in-frame clones and is missing some. The sample lists 89,000 or so clones, approximately 91% occurring once. This sample comprised PBMCs, obtained in the first trimester of pregnancy. These receptors originate from a female donor in good health, serving as a control in a pregnancy study. Some clones in this sample may be carry-over from other donors' samples. The CDR3 runs from the conserved cysteine through the conserved F or W. A D gene is named only where the DNA matches it firmly. Not all rows give a size; the values are once, few, many and, for expanded clones, a class.

j_gene | abundance | v_gene | d_gene | CDR3aa | CDR3nt
TRBJ2-1 | . | TRBV27 | TRBD2 | CASSLRSSGRAFENEQFF | TGTGCCAGCAGTCTTCGAAGTAGCGGGAGGGCCTTCGAGAATGAGCAGTTCTTC
TRBJ1-5 | . | TRBV5-7 | . | CASSRMGRGPYSNQPQHF | TGTGCCAGCAGCCGTATGGGCAGGGGCCCTTATAGCAATCAGCCCCAGCATTTT
TRBJ1-1 | . | TRBV6-4 | . | CASSVDTNTEAFF | TGTGCCAGCAGTGTCGACACGAACACTGAAGCTTTCTTT
TRBJ2-7 | . | TRBV28 | TRBD1 | CASNGDSSYEQYF | TGTGCCAGCAACGGGGACAGCTCCTACGAGCAGTACTTC
TRBJ2-1 | . | TRBV7-6 | TRBD2 | CASSPGTSGVSNEQFF | TGTGCCAGCAGCCCAGGGACTAGCGGGGTGTCTAATGAGCAGTTCTTC
TRBJ1-2 | . | TRBV19 | TRBD1 | CASSTGQGYYGYTF | TGTGCCAGTAGTACAGGACAGGGCTACTATGGCTACACCTTC
TRBJ2-7 | . | TRBV7-2 | TRBD2 | CASSPQRGLTYEQYF | TGTGCCAGCAGCCCGCAGCGGGGCCTTACCTACGAGCAGTACTTC
TRBJ2-7 | . | TRBV28 | . | CASTSPPSSYEQYF | TGTGCCAGCACCTCCCCCCCCAGCTCCTACGAGCAGTACTTC
TRBJ1-1 | . | TRBV5-1 | . | CASISGLGATEAFF | TGCGCCAGCATCTCGGGCCTAGGGGCCACTGAAGCTTTCTTT
TRBJ2-3 | . | TRBV25-1 | . | CASSDPSWGGGAADTQYF | TGTGCCAGCAGTGATCCCTCTTGGGGAGGGGGGGCAGCAGATACGCAGTATTTT
TRBJ1-2 | . | TRBV30 | . | CAWSEQSYGYTF | TGTGCCTGGAGTGAACAGTCCTATGGCTACACCTTC
TRBJ1-2 | . | TRBV7-2 | TRBD1 | CASSLTGRDYGYTF | TGTGCCAGCAGCTTGACAGGGCGTGACTATGGCTACACCTTC
TRBJ2-3 | . | TRBV12-1 | . | CASTNLGQGDTQYF | TGTGCCAGCACCAACCTGGGGCAGGGGGATACGCAGTATTTT
TRBJ1-1 | . | TRBV30 | TRBD1 | CAWNTGVGTEAFF | TGTGCCTGGAATACAGGGGTTGGTACTGAAGCTTTCTTT
TRBJ2-7 | . | TRBV7-6 | TRBD1 | CASSLTGTGEQYF | TGTGCCAGCAGCTTGACAGGGACGGGAGAGCAGTACTTC
TRBJ1-4 | . | TRBV15 | TRBD1 | CATSTRQGSGEKLFF | TGTGCCACCAGCACCAGACAGGGAAGTGGGGAAAAACTGTTTTTT
TRBJ2-3 | . | TRBV29-1 | TRBD1 | CSVGRTGATDTQYF | TGCAGCGTTGGCAGGACAGGCGCCACAGATACGCAGTATTTT
TRBJ2-3 | . | TRBV6-4 | TRBD2 | CASSDSSGGGDTQYF | TGTGCCAGCAGTGACTCGAGCGGGGGTGGAGATACGCAGTATTTT
TRBJ2-3 | . | TRBV15 | TRBD2 | CATSRGPLAGTDTQYF | TGTGCCACCAGCAGAGGTCCACTAGCGGGGACAGATACGCAGTATTTT
TRBJ1-4 | . | TRBV15 | TRBD1 | CATSGQGEDEKLFF | TGTGCCACCAGCGGACAGGGGGAGGATGAAAAACTGTTTTTT
TRBJ2-7 | . | TRBV6-5 | TRBD1 | CASRTGGGYEQYF | TGTGCCAGCCGGACAGGGGGCGGGTACGAGCAGTACTTC
TRBJ1-1 | . | TRBV30 | . | CACGYLGTEAFF | TGTGCCTGCGGGTACTTGGGCACTGAAGCTTTCTTT
TRBJ2-7 | . | TRBV25-1 | TRBD1 | CASSPKDRMVYEQYF | TGTGCCAGCAGCCCCAAGGACAGGATGGTCTACGAGCAGTACTTC
TRBJ2-7 | few | TRBV10-2 | . | CATSFTSDGEQYF | TGCGCCACCAGTTTTACTAGTGACGGCGAGCAGTACTTC
TRBJ2-1 | . | TRBV27 | TRBD2 | CASSLAGGGEDYNEQFF | TGTGCCAGCAGTTTAGCGGGAGGTGGGGAAGACTACAATGAGCAGTTCTTC
TRBJ2-7 | . | TRBV7-9 | . | CASSDNYEQYF | TGTGCCAGCAGCGACAACTACGAGCAGTACTTC
TRBJ1-2 | . | TRBV7-2 | TRBD1 | CASSPLGQGTDYTF | TGTGCCAGCAGCCCTCTAGGACAGGGAACGGACTACACCTTC
TRBJ1-1 | . | TRBV20-1 | TRBD1 | CSPGGFEAFF | TGCAGCCCAGGGGGGTTTGAAGCTTTCTTT
TRBJ2-1 | . | TRBV10-3 | . | CAINQGRSYNEQFF | TGTGCCATCAACCAGGGGAGATCCTACAATGAGCAGTTCTTC
TRBJ2-6 | . | TRBV19 | . | CASTPVPFSGANVLTF | TGTGCCAGTACCCCAGTCCCATTCTCTGGGGCCAACGTCCTGACTTTC
TRBJ2-7 | . | TRBV6-1 | TRBD2 | CASTLSGGAIDEQYF | TGTGCCAGCACTTTGAGCGGGGGGGCCATCGACGAGCAGTACTTC
TRBJ2-7 | . | TRBV28 | TRBD2 | CASRKTSGASEQYF | TGTGCCAGCAGGAAGACTAGCGGAGCTTCCGAGCAGTACTTC
TRBJ2-2 | . | TRBV5-1 | . | CASSLGQSNTGELFF | TGCGCCAGCAGCTTGGGGCAGTCGAACACCGGGGAGCTGTTTTTT
TRBJ2-3 | . | TRBV7-3 | . | CASSTRGAPDTQYF | TGTGCCAGCAGCACCAGGGGGGCTCCAGATACGCAGTATTTT
TRBJ1-2 | . | TRBV4-3 | . | CASSPGLAYGYTF | TGCGCCAGCAGCCCGGGTCTTGCTTATGGCTACACCTTC
TRBJ1-4 | . | TRBV28 | . | CASRGATNEKLFF | TGTGCCAGCCGCGGGGCTACTAATGAAAAACTGTTTTTT
TRBJ2-1 | . | TRBV19 | . | CASSIFPGMNNEQFF | TGTGCCAGTAGTATTTTTCCTGGCATGAACAATGAGCAGTTCTTC
TRBJ2-3 | . | TRBV14 | . | CASSQDLTDTQYF | TGTGCCAGCAGCCAAGATTTAACAGATACGCAGTATTTT
TRBJ2-6 | . | TRBV28 | . | CASSLRRGGANVLTF | TGTGCCAGCAGCCTACGCCGGGGGGGGGCCAACGTCCTGACTTTC
TRBJ1-3 | . | TRBV15 | . | CATSRDKLSGNTIYF | TGTGCCACCAGCAGAGATAAGCTCTCTGGAAACACCATATATTTT
TRBJ2-3 | . | TRBV5-1 | TRBD1 | CASSLGSNRGRLTDTQYF | TGCGCCAGCAGCCTCGGCTCCAACAGGGGGCGCCTCACAGATACGCAGTATTTT
TRBJ2-7 | . | TRBV6-6 | . | CASSYRGYEQYF | TGTGCCAGCAGTTACCGCGGCTACGAGCAGTACTTC
TRBJ2-7 | few | TRBV7-2 | TRBD2 | CASSQTAGTYEQYF | TGTGCCAGCAGCCAAACAGCGGGGACGTACGAGCAGTACTTC
TRBJ2-5 | once | TRBV6-1 | . | CASSEGVEQYF | TGTGCCAGCAGTGAAGGCGTAGAGCAGTACTTC
TRBJ2-1 | . | TRBV5-4 | TRBD2 | CASSPDQSGRHEQFF | TGTGCCAGCAGCCCAGACCAGAGCGGGAGGCATGAGCAGTTCTTC
TRBJ1-2 | . | TRBV4-2 | . | CASSQANPGLGNYGYTF | TGTGCCAGCAGCCAAGCGAATCCGGGTTTAGGAAACTATGGCTACACCTTC
TRBJ2-7 | once | TRBV5-1 | TRBD2 | CATSSGNAYEQYF | TGCGCCACCTCCAGCGGGAATGCCTACGAGCAGTACTTC